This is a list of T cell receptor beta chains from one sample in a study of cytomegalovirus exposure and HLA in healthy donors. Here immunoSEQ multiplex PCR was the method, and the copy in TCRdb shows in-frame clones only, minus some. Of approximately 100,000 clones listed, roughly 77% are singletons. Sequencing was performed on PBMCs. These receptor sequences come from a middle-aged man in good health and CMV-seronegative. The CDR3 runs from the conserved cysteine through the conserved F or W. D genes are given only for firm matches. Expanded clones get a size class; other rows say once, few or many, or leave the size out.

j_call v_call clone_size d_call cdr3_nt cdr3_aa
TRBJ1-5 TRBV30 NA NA TGTGCCTGGAGTACCCAGGGAAATCAGCCCCAGCATTTT CAWSTQGNQPQHF
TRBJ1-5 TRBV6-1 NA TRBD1 TGTGCCAGCAGTGGACAGGGCGACCAGCCCCAGCATTTT CASSGQGDQPQHF
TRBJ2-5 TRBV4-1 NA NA TGCGCCAGCAGCCAAGAAGAGTCGGAGACCCAGTACTTC CASSQEESETQYF
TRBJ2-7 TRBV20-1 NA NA TGCAGTGCTAGAGATTTCAGTGAGCAGTACTTC CSARDFSEQYF
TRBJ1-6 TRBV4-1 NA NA TGCGCCAGCAGCCAAGATTTCGGAGTCGGTTCACCCCTCCACTTT CASSQDFGVGSPLHF
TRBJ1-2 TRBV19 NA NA TGTGCCAGTAGTATAATGGACAGCATCTATGGCTACACCTTC CASSIMDSIYGYTF
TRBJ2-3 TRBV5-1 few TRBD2 TGCGCCAGCAGCTTGGTTAGCGGGGGAATGGCAGATACGCAGTATTTT CASSLVSGGMADTQYF
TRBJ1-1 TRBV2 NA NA TGTGCCAGCATCATTGACATGGGTTCGATGAACACTGAAGCTTTCTTT CASIIDMGSMNTEAFF
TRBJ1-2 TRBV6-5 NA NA TGTGCCAGTTTCGGACGGGAAGATTATGGCTACACCTTC CASFGREDYGYTF
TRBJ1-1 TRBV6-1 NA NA TGTGCCAGCAACAGGGTCATGAACACTGAAGCTTTCTTT CASNRVMNTEAFF
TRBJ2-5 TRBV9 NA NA TGTGCCAGCAGCGCCGGGACTGTGGCACAAGAGACCCAGTACTTC CASSAGTVAQETQYF
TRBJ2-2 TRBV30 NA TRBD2 TGTGCCTGGAGTGTAGGAGCTAGCGGGGAGCCCGCGAACACCGGGGAGCTGTTTTTT CAWSVGASGEPANTGELFF
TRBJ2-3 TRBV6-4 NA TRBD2 TGTGCCAGCAGTGACTCATTTAAGCGGGGGGCCCCAGATACGCAGTATTTT CASSDSFKRGAPDTQYF
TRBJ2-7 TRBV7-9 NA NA TGTGCCAGCAGCTTAGCAGTCTACGAGCAGTACTTC CASSLAVYEQYF
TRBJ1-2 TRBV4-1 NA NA TGCGCCAGCAGCCAAGAGGCGAGGAGCCGTGGCTACACCTTC CASSQEARSRGYTF
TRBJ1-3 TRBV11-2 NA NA TGTGCCAGCAGTTCGGGCCTAGGGGGTAACACCATATATTTT CASSSGLGGNTIYF
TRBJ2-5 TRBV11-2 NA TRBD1 TGTGCCAGCAGCCCCGGACAGGGTCGAGAGACCCAGTACTTC CASSPGQGRETQYF
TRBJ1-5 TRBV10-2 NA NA TGCGCCAGCAAACCGACTGGAGGTTATAGCAATCAGCCCCAGCATTTT CASKPTGGYSNQPQHF
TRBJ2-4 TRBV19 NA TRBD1 TGTGCCAGTAGAGGGACAGCCTCAGCCAAAAACATTCAGTACTTC CASRGTASAKNIQYF
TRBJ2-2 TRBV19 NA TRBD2 TGTGCCAGTAGCCTAATGGGGACTAGCAAGGGCGGGGAGCTGTTTTTT CASSLMGTSKGGELFF
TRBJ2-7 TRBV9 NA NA TGTGCCAGCGGCCAAGGTAACAGTTTCGGCGAGCAGTACTTC CASGQGNSFGEQYF
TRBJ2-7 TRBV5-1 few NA TGCGCCAGCAGCTCACAGGTTACGGGCGAGCAGTACTTC CASSSQVTGEQYF
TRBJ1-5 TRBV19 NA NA TGTGCCAGTAGTATAGAGCTACAGGAAGGTCAGCCCCAGCATTTT CASSIELQEGQPQHF
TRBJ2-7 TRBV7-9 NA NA TGTGCCAGCAGCCCCCGCCGGTCGTCCTACGAGCAGTACTTC CASSPRRSSYEQYF
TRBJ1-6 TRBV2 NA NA TGTGCCAACCCCATTGACAGTTTTGAAAATTCACCCCTCCACTTT CANPIDSFENSPLHF
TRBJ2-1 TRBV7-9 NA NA TGTGCCAGCAGCTTCCGGACAGACTACAATGAGCAGTTCTTC CASSFRTDYNEQFF
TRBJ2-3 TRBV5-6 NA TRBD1 TGTGCCAGCAGCTCGCGTATCTTTCCGGGACAGGGTGGAACAGCGCAGTATTTT CASSSRIFPGQGGTAQYF
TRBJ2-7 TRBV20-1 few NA TGCAGTGCTCGACAGGTTTACGAGCAGTACTTC CSARQVYEQYF
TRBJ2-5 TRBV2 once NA TGTGCCAGCAGGGAGATAGAGACCCAGTACTTC CASREIETQYF
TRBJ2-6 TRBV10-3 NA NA TGTGCCATCAGTGAACGACAGCACTCTGGGGCCAACGTCCTGACTTTC CAISERQHSGANVLTF
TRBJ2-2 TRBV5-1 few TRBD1 TGCGCCAGCAGCTCCTACGGGACAGGGGGTTACACCGGGGAGCTGTTTTTT CASSSYGTGGYTGELFF
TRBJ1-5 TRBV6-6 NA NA TGTGCCAGCAGTTATCCGTACAGTAATCAGCCCCAGCATTTT CASSYPYSNQPQHF
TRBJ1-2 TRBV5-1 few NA TGCGCCAGCAGCTTGGGCCTGGAGCACTATGGCTACACCTTC CASSLGLEHYGYTF
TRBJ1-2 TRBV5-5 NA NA TGTGCCAGCAGCTTTTCGACAGAGAACTATGGCTACACCTTC CASSFSTENYGYTF
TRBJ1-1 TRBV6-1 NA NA TGTGCCAGCACCCGCGGTTCCACTGAAGCTTTCTTT CASTRGSTEAFF
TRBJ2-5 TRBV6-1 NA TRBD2 TGTGCCAGCAGTGGCCGGGGGGGCCAAGAGACCCAGTACTTC CASSGRGGQETQYF
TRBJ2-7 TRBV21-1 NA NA TGTGCCAGCAGCAAAGGGACAGAAGAACCCTACGAGCAGTACTTC CASSKGTEEPYEQYF